This T cell receptor beta chain was sequenced for a study of T cells in Graves' hyperthyroidism and ophthalmopathy. Whole-study results and caveats: Blood samples included most of the expanded thyroid clonotypes exceeding 0.001.

What was amplified from RNA transcripts were TCR beta CDR3 regions. Carried out on the TCR CDR3, a first-round RT-PCR used the HTBI primer set. TCRdb re-called the multiplex PCR reads through MiXCR, storing one row per CDR3 protein. The table lists approximately 520,000 distinct CDR3 sequences, roughly 24% of them singletons. To note about this clonotype: Its target is not known.

The germline gives CDR1 SQVTM, CDR2 ANQGSEA. V was trimmed by 3 bases and J by 0 bases, leaving 8 bases between them. The CDR3 extends over 13 amino acids. Sequences were obtained from blood. The rearrangement uses TRBV29-1 and TRBJ1-2; D ambiguous. This TCR was recovered from a woman younger than 45 with Graves' ophthalmopathy. This chain's CDR3 is CSVEPQPNYGYTF. In nucleotides, the CDR3 is TGCAGCGTTGAGCCCCAGCCTAACTATGGCTACACCTTC.